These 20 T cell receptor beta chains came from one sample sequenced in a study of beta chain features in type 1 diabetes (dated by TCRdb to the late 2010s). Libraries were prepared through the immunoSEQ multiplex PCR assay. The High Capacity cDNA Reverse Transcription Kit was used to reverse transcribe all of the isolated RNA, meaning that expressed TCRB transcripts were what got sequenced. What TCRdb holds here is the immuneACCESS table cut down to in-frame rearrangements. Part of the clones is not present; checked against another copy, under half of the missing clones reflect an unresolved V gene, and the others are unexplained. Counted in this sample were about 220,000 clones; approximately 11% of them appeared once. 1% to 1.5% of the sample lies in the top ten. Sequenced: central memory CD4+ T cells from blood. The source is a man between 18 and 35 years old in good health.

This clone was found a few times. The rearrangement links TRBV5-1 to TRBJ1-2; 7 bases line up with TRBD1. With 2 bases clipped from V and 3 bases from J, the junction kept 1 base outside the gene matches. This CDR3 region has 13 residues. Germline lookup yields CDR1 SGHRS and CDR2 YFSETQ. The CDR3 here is CASSFTGDYGYTF. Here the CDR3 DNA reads TGCGCCAGCAGCTTTACAGGGGACTATGGCTACACCTTC.

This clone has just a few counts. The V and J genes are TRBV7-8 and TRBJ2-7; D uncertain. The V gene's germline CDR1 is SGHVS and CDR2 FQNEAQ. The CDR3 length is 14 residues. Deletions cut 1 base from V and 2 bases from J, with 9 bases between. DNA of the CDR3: TGTGCCAGCAGCTTAGGCGGCAAGCCCTACGAGCAGTACTTC. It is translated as CASSLGGKPYEQYF.

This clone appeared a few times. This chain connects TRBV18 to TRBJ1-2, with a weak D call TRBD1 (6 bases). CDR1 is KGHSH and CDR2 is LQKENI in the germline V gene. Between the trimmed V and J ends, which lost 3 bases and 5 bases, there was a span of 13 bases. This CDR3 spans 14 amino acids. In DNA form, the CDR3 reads TGTGCCAGCTCACCTGCTCAGGGGAGTTATGGCTACACCTTC. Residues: CASSPAQGSYGYTF.

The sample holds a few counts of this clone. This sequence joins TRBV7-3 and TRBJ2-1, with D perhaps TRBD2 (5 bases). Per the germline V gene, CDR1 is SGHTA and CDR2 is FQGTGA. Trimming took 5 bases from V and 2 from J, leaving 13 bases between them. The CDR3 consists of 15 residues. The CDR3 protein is CASSAGIGTYNEQFF. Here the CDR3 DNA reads TGTGCCAGCAGCGCCGGGATTGGGACCTACAATGAGCAGTTCTTC.

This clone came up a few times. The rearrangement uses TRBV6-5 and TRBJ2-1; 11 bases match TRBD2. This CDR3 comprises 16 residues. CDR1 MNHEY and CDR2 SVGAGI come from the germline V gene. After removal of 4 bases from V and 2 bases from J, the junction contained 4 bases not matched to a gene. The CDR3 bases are TGTGCCAGCAGTTCCAAGACTAGCGGGACCTACAATGAGCAGTTCTTC. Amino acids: CASSSKTSGTYNEQFF.

CDR3 sequence (DNA): TGTGCCAGCACAGGCAGCTCCTACGAGCAGTACTTC. Protein sequence: CASTGSSYEQYF. The chain combines TRBV28 with TRBJ2-7; D ambiguous. V lost 7 bases and J lost 0, with 7 bases in between. The germline gives CDR1 MDHEN, CDR2 SYDVKM. This CDR3 has 12 residues.

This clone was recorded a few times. CDR3 protein: CASTQSVSSYNEQFF. For the CDR3, the DNA is TGTGCCAGCACCCAAAGCGTAAGCTCCTACAATGAGCAGTTCTTC. The rearrangement joins TRBV7-9 to TRBJ2-1; D not resolved. Germline CDR1 reads SEHNR; CDR2 reads FQNEAQ (reference sequence). This CDR3 comprises 15 residues. V was shortened by 7 bases and J by 0 bases, with 13 bases between the two germline ends.

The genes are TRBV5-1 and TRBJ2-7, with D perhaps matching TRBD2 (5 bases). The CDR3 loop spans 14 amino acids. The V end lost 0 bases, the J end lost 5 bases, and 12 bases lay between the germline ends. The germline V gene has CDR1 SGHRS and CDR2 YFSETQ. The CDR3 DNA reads TGCGCCAGCAGCTTGGACCTAGCCGGTGACGAGCAGTACTTC. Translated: CASSLDLAGDEQYF.

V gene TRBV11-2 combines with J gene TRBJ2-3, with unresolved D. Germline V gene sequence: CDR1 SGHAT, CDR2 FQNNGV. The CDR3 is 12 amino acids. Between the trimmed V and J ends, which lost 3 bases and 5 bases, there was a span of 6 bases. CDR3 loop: CASSFSQDTQYF. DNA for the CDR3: TGTGCCAGCAGCTTTTCACAAGATACGCAGTATTTT. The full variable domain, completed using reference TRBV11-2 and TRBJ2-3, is EAGVAQSPRYKIIEKRQSVAFWCNPISGHATLYWYQQILGQGPKLLIQFQNNGVVDDSQLPKDRFSAERLKGVDSTLKIQPAKLEDSAVYLCASSFSQDTQYFGPGTRLTVL.

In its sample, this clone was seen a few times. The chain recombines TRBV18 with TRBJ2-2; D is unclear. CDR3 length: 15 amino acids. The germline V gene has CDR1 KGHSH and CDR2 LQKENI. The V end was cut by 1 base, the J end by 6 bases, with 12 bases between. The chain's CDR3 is CASSPLSGAAGELFF. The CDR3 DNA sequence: TGTGCCAGCTCACCACTCTCGGGCGCGGCCGGGGAGCTGTTTTTT.

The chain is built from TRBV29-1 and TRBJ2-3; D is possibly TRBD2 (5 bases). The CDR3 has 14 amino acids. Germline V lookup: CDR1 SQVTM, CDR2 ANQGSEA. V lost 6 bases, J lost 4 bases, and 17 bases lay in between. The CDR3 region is CSVAGLGDADTQYF. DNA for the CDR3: TGCAGCGTCGCGGGCCTTGGGGATGCAGATACGCAGTATTTT.

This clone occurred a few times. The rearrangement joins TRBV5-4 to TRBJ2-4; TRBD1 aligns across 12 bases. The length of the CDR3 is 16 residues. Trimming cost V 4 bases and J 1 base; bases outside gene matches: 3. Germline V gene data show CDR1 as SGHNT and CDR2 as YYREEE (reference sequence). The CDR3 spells CASSRGQGAAKNIQYF. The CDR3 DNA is TGTGCCAGCAGCCGGGGACAGGGGGCTGCCAAAAACATTCAGTACTTC.

CDR3 protein: CASSLTTGADEQFF. DNA of the CDR3: TGCGCCAGCAGCTTAACGACAGGAGCCGATGAGCAGTTCTTC. The rearrangement links TRBV5-1 to TRBJ2-1, with D possibly TRBD1 on 6 matching bases. V dropped 2 bases and J dropped 8 bases, with 14 bases sitting between them. This CDR3 spans 14 amino acids. Germline lookup yields CDR1 SGHRS and CDR2 YFSETQ. Using reference TRBV5-1 and TRBJ2-1 for the parts outside the CDR3, the full variable domain is KAGVTQTPRYLIKTRGQQVTLSCSPISGHRSVSWYQQTPGQGLQFLFEYFSETQRNKGNFPGRFSGRQFSNSRSEMNVSTLELGDSALYLCASSLTTGADEQFFGPGTRLTVL.

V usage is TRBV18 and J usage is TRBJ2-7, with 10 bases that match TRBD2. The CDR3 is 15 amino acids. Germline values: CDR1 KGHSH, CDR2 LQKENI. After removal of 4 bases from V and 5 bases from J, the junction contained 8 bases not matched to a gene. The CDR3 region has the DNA TGTGCCAGCTCACTAGCGGGAGGCCATGACCACGAGCAGTACTTC. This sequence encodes CASSLAGGHDHEQYF.

The CDR3 loop is CASSLYSGGDYEQYF. The CDR3, as DNA: TGCGCCAGCAGCTTGTATTCGGGAGGGGACTACGAGCAGTACTTC. The V gene is TRBV5-1, the J gene TRBJ2-7; 8 bases are shared with TRBD2. The CDR3 has 15 residues. After removal of 1 base from V and 3 bases from J, the junction contained 6 bases not matched to a gene. Germline V gene lookup returns CDR1 SGHRS and CDR2 YFSETQ.

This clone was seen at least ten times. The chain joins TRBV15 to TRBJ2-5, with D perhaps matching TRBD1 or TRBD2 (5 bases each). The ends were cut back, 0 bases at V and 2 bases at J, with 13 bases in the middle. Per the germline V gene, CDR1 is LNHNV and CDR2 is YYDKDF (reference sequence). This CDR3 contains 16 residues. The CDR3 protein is CATSRDYGDAQETQYF. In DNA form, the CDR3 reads TGTGCCACCAGCAGAGATTATGGGGACGCACAAGAGACCCAGTACTTC.

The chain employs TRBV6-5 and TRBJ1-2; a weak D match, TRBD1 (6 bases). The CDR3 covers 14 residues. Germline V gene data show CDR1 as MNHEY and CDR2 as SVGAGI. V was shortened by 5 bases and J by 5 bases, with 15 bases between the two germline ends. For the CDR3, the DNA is TGTGCCAGCAGTGACGTCGACAGGACTTATGGCTACACCTTC. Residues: CASSDVDRTYGYTF.

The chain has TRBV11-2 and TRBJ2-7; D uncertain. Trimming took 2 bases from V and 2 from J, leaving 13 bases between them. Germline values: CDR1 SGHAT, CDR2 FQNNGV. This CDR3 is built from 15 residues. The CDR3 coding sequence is TGTGCCAGCAGCTTACTGGGCAACCCTCCCTACGAGCAGTACTTC. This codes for CASSLLGNPPYEQYF.

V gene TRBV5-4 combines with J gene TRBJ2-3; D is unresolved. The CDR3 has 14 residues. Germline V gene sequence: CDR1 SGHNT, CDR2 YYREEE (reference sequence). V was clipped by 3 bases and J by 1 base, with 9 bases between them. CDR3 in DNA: TGTGCCAGCAGCTCATCGTTCCGCACAGATACGCAGTATTTT. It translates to CASSSSFRTDTQYF. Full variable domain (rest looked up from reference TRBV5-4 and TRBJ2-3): ETGVTQSPTHLIKTRGQQVTLRCSSQSGHNTVSWYQQALGQGPQFIFQYYREEENGRGNFPPRFSGLQFPNYSSELNVNALELDDSALYLCASSSSFRTDTQYFGPGTRLTVL.

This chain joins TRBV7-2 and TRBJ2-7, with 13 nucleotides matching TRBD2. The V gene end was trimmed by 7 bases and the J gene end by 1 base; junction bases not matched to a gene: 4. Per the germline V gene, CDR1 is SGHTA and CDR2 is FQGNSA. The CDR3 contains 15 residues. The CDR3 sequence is CASTPTSGGSYEQYF. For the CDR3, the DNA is TGTGCCAGCACCCCGACTAGCGGGGGGTCCTACGAGCAGTACTTC.